A selection of T cell receptor beta chains follows, all from one sample in a study of blood T cell repertoires in COVID-19. The method was immunoSEQ multiplex PCR; TCRdb's version includes in-frame clones alone and lacks a portion of them. The sample consists of approximately 140,000 clones, about 80% of them appearing once. The sample consisted of peripheral blood. The receptors here all came from a man aged 45-65 years with acute or convalescent COVID-19. The CDR3 runs from the conserved cysteine through the conserved F or W. D genes are given only for firm matches. A clone size is listed for some rows: how often the clone was seen (once, few, many), or a class if it is expanded.

j_gene: TRBJ2-1; abundance: once; v_gene: TRBV27; d_gene: NA; CDR3nt: TGTGCCAGCAGTGATGTTAGCTCCTACAATGAGCAGTTCTTC; CDR3aa: CASSDVSSYNEQFF
j_gene: TRBJ1-1; abundance: NA; v_gene: TRBV5-1; d_gene: NA; CDR3nt: TGCGCCAGCAGCTTGGATGGGGGGTCTGAAGCTTTCTTT; CDR3aa: CASSLDGGSEAFF
j_gene: TRBJ2-3; abundance: NA; v_gene: TRBV6-4; d_gene: TRBD2; CDR3nt: TGTGCCAGCAGTGACTCCGATTCGCGGGGGGGCACAGATACGCAGTATTTT; CDR3aa: CASSDSDSRGGTDTQYF
j_gene: TRBJ1-6; abundance: few; v_gene: TRBV28; d_gene: NA; CDR3nt: TGTGCCAGCAGTTTCTCCGTCCGGTCCCTCCACTTT; CDR3aa: CASSFSVRSLHF
j_gene: TRBJ2-7; abundance: NA; v_gene: TRBV2; d_gene: TRBD1; CDR3nt: TGTGCCAGCAGTGAAGAGCTAGGACAGGGGGGAAGCTACGAGCAGTACTTC; CDR3aa: CASSEELGQGGSYEQYF
j_gene: TRBJ2-3; abundance: few; v_gene: TRBV3-1/TRBV3-2; d_gene: NA; CDR3nt: TGTGCCAGCAGCCCACGGACAGTCACATCAGATACGCAGTATTTT; CDR3aa: CASSPRTVTSDTQYF
j_gene: TRBJ2-1; abundance: NA; v_gene: TRBV2; d_gene: NA; CDR3nt: TGTGCCAGCAGCCCGAACAGGGTAAGCCTTAATGAGCAGTTCTTC; CDR3aa: CASSPNRVSLNEQFF
j_gene: TRBJ1-1; abundance: NA; v_gene: TRBV9; d_gene: TRBD1; CDR3nt: TGTGCCAGCAGCCCCCGGACAGGGGGAAACACTGAAGCTTTCTTT; CDR3aa: CASSPRTGGNTEAFF
j_gene: TRBJ2-3; abundance: NA; v_gene: TRBV5-5; d_gene: NA; CDR3nt: TGTGCCAGCAGCTTGGAAGGGGCGGGACGCACAGATACGCAGTATTTT; CDR3aa: CASSLEGAGRTDTQYF
j_gene: TRBJ2-3; abundance: NA; v_gene: TRBV5-1; d_gene: NA; CDR3nt: TGCGCCAGCAGTGGGCTTATGGGCACAGATACGCAGTATTTT; CDR3aa: CASSGLMGTDTQYF
j_gene: TRBJ2-5; abundance: NA; v_gene: TRBV9; d_gene: NA; CDR3nt: TGTGCCAGCAGCGTAGCTAGTGAAGAGACCCAGTACTTC; CDR3aa: CASSVASEETQYF
j_gene: TRBJ1-2; abundance: NA; v_gene: TRBV9; d_gene: NA; CDR3nt: TGTGCCAGCAGCAATAGAAGGGGGGGTGAAGGCTACACCTTC; CDR3aa: CASSNRRGGEGYTF
j_gene: TRBJ2-1; abundance: NA; v_gene: TRBV28; d_gene: NA; CDR3nt: TGTGCCAGCAGAGCGTCCAGCTCCTACAATGAGCAGTTCTTC; CDR3aa: CASRASSSYNEQFF
j_gene: TRBJ1-1; abundance: NA; v_gene: TRBV5-1; d_gene: TRBD1; CDR3nt: TGCGCCAGCAGCTTAATAGCACAACAGGGGACTGAAGCTTTCTTT; CDR3aa: CASSLIAQQGTEAFF
j_gene: TRBJ1-6; abundance: NA; v_gene: TRBV6-5; d_gene: NA; CDR3nt: TGTGCCAGCACTAAATCAGGGGCCTCATCACCCCTCCACTTT; CDR3aa: CASTKSGASSPLHF
j_gene: TRBJ1-1; abundance: once; v_gene: TRBV6-5; d_gene: NA; CDR3nt: TGTGCCAGCTCAGAGAACACTGAAGCTTTCTTT; CDR3aa: CASSENTEAFF
j_gene: TRBJ1-2; abundance: NA; v_gene: TRBV30; d_gene: TRBD1; CDR3nt: TGTGCCTGGGGACAGGGGCTGGACTATGGCTACACCTTC; CDR3aa: CAWGQGLDYGYTF
j_gene: TRBJ1-1; abundance: NA; v_gene: TRBV30; d_gene: NA; CDR3nt: TGTGCCTGGAGTGTAGGTCTGGGCCCGAACACTGAAGCTTTCTTT; CDR3aa: CAWSVGLGPNTEAFF
j_gene: TRBJ1-4; abundance: once; v_gene: TRBV6-1; d_gene: NA; CDR3nt: TGTGCCAGCAGTGAATCGTCAGGGCTTGAAAAACTGTTTTTT; CDR3aa: CASSESSGLEKLFF
j_gene: TRBJ1-2; abundance: NA; v_gene: TRBV3-1/TRBV3-2; d_gene: TRBD1; CDR3nt: TGTGCCAGCAGCGACAGGGGTCAGAATGGCTACACCTTC; CDR3aa: CASSDRGQNGYTF
j_gene: TRBJ2-1; abundance: NA; v_gene: TRBV30; d_gene: TRBD2; CDR3nt: TGTGCCTGGAGTGTACTTGCGGGGGGGTACAATGAGCAGTTCTTC; CDR3aa: CAWSVLAGGYNEQFF
j_gene: TRBJ2-5; abundance: once; v_gene: TRBV14; d_gene: NA; CDR3nt: TGTGCCAGCAGCCAATTGTTGGCAGGGCAAGAGACCCAGTACTTC; CDR3aa: CASSQLLAGQETQYF
j_gene: TRBJ2-7; abundance: NA; v_gene: TRBV5-1; d_gene: TRBD2; CDR3nt: TGCGCCAGCAGCGACACGGGACTAGCCACCCACGAGCAGTACTTC; CDR3aa: CASSDTGLATHEQYF